The clone carrying this T cell receptor (beta chain) was seen a few times. The antigen remains undetermined. This CDR3 is built from 13 residues. Trimming removed 1 base at V and 11 bases at J, with 14 bases between. Germline V gives CDR1 KGHSH, CDR2 LQKENI. A process of 5'RACE template switching, which added a universal primer site and UMIs, was used to make TCR cDNA. TCRdb re-called the 5' RACE reads through MiXCR, storing one row per CDR3 protein. The sample holds 200,000 to 300,000 distinct CDR3 sequences, 6.5% to 7.5% seen once. The sample belongs to a study of T cells after yellow fever vaccination. Study-level background: Fractions low in cell number were prepared with SMART-Seq v4 Ultra Low Input. Points from the study as a whole: Peak timing came faster in the weaker secondary response, day 5 versus 15. Reappearance after the booster was observed for most primary-vaccination clones (more than 95% CD4, about 91% CD8).

The TCR originated in a man aged 25-45 years who received the YFV17D yellow fever vaccine. The specimen was CD4+ T cells sorted from PBMCs, collected on the day of the yellow fever booster vaccination. The J gene is TRBJ1-1, the V gene TRBV18; D perhaps matches TRBD1 (5 bases). The CDR3 DNA sequence: TGTGCCAGCTCACCACGGGACGGGTTTTCGGCTTTCTTT. Translating it yields CASSPRDGFSAFF.